This TCR beta chain was captured by sequencing in a study of cytomegalovirus exposure and HLA in healthy donors (TCRdb year 2017). Turning to the overall study: A later analysis indicated that the 120 validation repertoires were generated on the platform also employed for the 650 to 850 repertoires of the first cohort. To predict cytomegalovirus infection status, the study brought together high-throughput TCR immunosequencing, statistical association of individual TCRs with disease status, and machine learning. The study aimed to test whether signatures of past pathogen exposure could be identified by cataloging public T cell receptors. Besides the first cohort of roughly 700 subjects, a separate validation cohort made up of 90 to 150 different subjects was used.

V is clipped by 1 base and J by 2 bases, and the sequence between their germline boundaries is 5 bases long. According to the germline V gene (reference sequence), CDR1 reads GTSNPN and CDR2 reads SVGIG. The CDR3 runs 12 residues from the cysteine to the phenylalanine. The kept DNA is CDR3 alone, 36 bases in frame from the first base. Libraries were prepared through the immunoSEQ multiplex PCR assay. The original methods were these. A statistical classification framework was built to diagnose cytomegalovirus status from the catalog of TCR beta chain sequences. TCRdb retrieved this table from immuneACCESS and kept in-frame rearrangements only. Not all clones are present; in checked studies, unresolved V genes account for under half, and no reason is known for the remainder. For V, J and clone size, that table is used; D and trimming come from the DNA. This sample gives more than 250,000 clones in total; 75% to 90% of them show up just once. The ten largest clones take up roughly 1.2% of the sample.

Concerning this clone: It lacks a known antigen. Base qualities are not provided; no much larger clone lies one nucleotide away.

General findings and caveats noted by the study authors: Of the cluster scores, approximately 95% were above 0 in a later analysis, which found that TCRs clustered in the first cohort also tended to co-occur in the 95 to 150 validation repertoires. Most TCR sequences were seen in very few donors, while some public TCRs were found in many individuals. A total of about 180 TCR beta chains were listed by the study as associated with cytomegalovirus. In vitro tests confirmed that a few of the cytomegalovirus-associated TCR beta chains recognize cytomegalovirus antigens. All 120 or so repertoires were used to score co-occurrence in the validation cohort in a later analysis, because that analysis had no HLA typing for the cohort. In both the original and validation cohorts, the classifier was reported to diagnose cytomegalovirus status with high specificity and sensitivity. According to the authors, the approach could potentially be generalized to other disease states and immunological phenotypes.

Donors formed part of the validation cohort, which comprised about 130 subjects and was distinct from the first cohort of under 750 subjects. This clonotype was sampled from a young woman in good health and CMV-seropositive. The specimen sequenced was PBMCs. The chain is encoded by TRBV30 joined to TRBJ2-5; confidence is insufficient to name the D gene. The DNA is as follows: TGTGCCTGGAGTGCCACTCAAGAGACCCAGTACTTC. The translation is CAWSATQETQYF.